This TCR beta chain was sequenced in a study of beta chain features in type 1 diabetes. Study outcomes and limitations: VDJ junctions from type 1 diabetes patients carried fewer insertions and larger deletions. Sampled from patients, naive, central memory and Treg TCRB repertoires appeared more similar than those sampled from healthy donors. Any HLA type influence on TCRB rearrangement was left unresolved here.

Reverse transcription of all isolated RNA meant that expressed TCRB transcripts were sequenced. Using immunoSEQ multiplex PCR, the repertoire was profiled, and TCRdb retains in-frame clones only, with some absent. The table records about 360,000 clones, approximately 12% of them present only once. About this clone itself: No antigen is known for it.

J lost 4 bases, V lost 1 base, and 1 base had no gene match. CDR3 length: 14 amino acids. The germline V gene has CDR1 GTSNPN and CDR2 SVGIG (reference sequence). Sequenced material: naive CD4+ T cells from blood. This clonotype was sampled from a man aged 18 to 29 in good health. V gene TRBV30 combines with J gene TRBJ2-2, with 9 nucleotides matching TRBD2. The CDR3 nucleotides read TGTGCCTGGAGTGCTAGCGGGATCACCGGGGAGCTGTTTTTT. Protein: CAWSASGITGELFF.